This T cell receptor (beta chain) was found in a study of T cell clones after liver transplantation. Germline values: CDR1 MDHEN, CDR2 SYDVKM. V was pared by 6 bases and J by 4 bases, with 17 bases of the junction left unmatched. The CDR3 totals 17 residues. The method was immunoSEQ multiplex PCR; TCRdb's version includes in-frame clones alone and lacks a portion of them. The sample carries over 14,000 clones, 80% to 95% recorded once. The TCR originated in a human donor who received a liver transplant. The source was CD8+ T cells from blood, collected before liver transplant. The chain has TRBV28 and TRBJ1-1, with 7 bases aligning to TRBD1. CDR3 nucleotides: TGTGCCAGCAGGTCACTAAACAGACAGGGACGTGGCACTGAAGCTTTCTTT. Protein product: CASRSLNRQGRGTEAFF.